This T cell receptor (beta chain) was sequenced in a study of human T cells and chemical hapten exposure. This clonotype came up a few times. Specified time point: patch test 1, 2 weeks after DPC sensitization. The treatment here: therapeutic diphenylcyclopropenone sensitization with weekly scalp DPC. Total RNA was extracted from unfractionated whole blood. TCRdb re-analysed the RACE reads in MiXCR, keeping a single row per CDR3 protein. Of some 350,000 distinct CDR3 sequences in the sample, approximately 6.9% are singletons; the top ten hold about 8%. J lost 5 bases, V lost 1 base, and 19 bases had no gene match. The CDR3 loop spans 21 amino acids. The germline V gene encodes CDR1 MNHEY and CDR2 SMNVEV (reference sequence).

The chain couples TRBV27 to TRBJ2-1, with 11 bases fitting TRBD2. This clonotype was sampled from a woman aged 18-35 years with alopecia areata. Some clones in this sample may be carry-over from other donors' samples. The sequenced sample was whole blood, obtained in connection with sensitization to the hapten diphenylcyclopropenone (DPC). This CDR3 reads CASSLFPPLGLAGGPNNEQFF. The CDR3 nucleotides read TGTGCCAGCAGTTTATTTCCCCCGCTCGGGCTAGCGGGGGGCCCTAACAATGAGCAGTTCTTC.